This entry lists 5 T cell receptor beta chains sequenced from one sample in a study of blood T cells in healthy people across ages. A sample-barcoded 5' primer and a J-beta primer mix were used in a second PCR of roughly 6 to 12 cycles. TCRdb redid the calling of the 5' RACE reads with MiXCR, one entry per CDR3 protein. The data hold some 790,000 distinct CDR3 sequences, with around 26% observed a single time. The source material was blood. Receptors were obtained from an elderly woman in good health.

This chain joins TRBV20-1 and TRBJ2-1; tentatively, D is TRBD1 or TRBD2 (5 bases each). The CDR3 covers 12 residues. CDR1 DFQATT and CDR2 SNEGSKA come from the germline V gene (reference sequence). The DNA of the CDR3 is TGCAGCCGGGGCGAACCCTACAATGAGCAGTTCTTC. It specifies CSRGEPYNEQFF.

This clonotype was counted many times. The chain is built from TRBV9 and TRBJ2-7; a possible D gene is TRBD1 (5 bases). Per germline, CDR1 SGDLS and CDR2 YYNGEE. This CDR3 is built from 12 residues. Trimming took off 4 bases at V and 3 bases at J, with 8 bases between the two ends. CDR3 amino acids: CASSTTGYEQYF. CDR3 in DNA: TGTGCCAGCAGCACTACAGGCTACGAGCAGTACTTC.

This clonotype has ten or more counts. This chain links TRBV7-2 with TRBJ2-3; 16 positions agree with TRBD2. The trim removed 5 bases at V and 3 bases at J, leaving 8 bases unmatched. This CDR3 contains 18 residues. Germline CDR1 and CDR2: SGHTA and FQGNSA. CDR3 bases: TGTGCCAGCAGCCCTACGGGACTAGCGGGGGGGGCAACAGATACGCAGTATTTT. Amino acid sequence: CASSPTGLAGGATDTQYF.

About this clonotype: The junction and the germline gene differ at one end; a read error may be behind it. CDR3 DNA: TGTACCAGCAGCGTAGAACCTTCCCGCCCCAATGAGCAGTTCTTC. Translated, it gives CTSSVEPSRPNEQFF. J is TRBJ2-1 and V is TRBV9; D call uncertain. The CDR3 extends over 15 amino acids. The germline V gene has CDR1 SGDLS and CDR2 YYNGEE. Variable domain in full (rest from reference TRBV9 and TRBJ2-1): DSGVTQTPKHLITATGQRVTLRCSPRSGDLSVYWYQQSLDQGLQFLIQYYNGEERAKGNILERFSAQQFPDLHSELNLSSLELGDSALYFCTSSVEPSRPNEQFFGPGTRLTVL.

At least ten counts were recorded for this clonotype. This rearrangement joins TRBV12-3 or TRBV12-4 to TRBJ1-4, with 8 positions matching TRBD1. J lost 5 bases, V lost 6 bases, and 8 bases had no gene match. The CDR3 sequence is 15 residues long. DNA of the CDR3: TGTGCCAGCAGAGACACAGGGGGGTGGAATGAAAAACTGTTTTTT. Encoded protein: CASRDTGGWNEKLFF.